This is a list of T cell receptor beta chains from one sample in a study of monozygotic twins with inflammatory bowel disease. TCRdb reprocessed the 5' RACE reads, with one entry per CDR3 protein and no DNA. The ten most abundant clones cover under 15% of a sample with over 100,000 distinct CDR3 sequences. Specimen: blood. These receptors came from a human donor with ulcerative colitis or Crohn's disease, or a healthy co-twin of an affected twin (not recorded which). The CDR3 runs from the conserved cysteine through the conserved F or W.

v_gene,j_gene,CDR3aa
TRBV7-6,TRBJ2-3,CASSLGDRSPDTQYF
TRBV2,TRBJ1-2,CASSEAFLMRYTF
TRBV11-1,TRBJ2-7,CASTAGLAAYEQYF
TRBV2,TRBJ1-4,CASSDPEKLFF
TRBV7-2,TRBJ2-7,CASSLIAGLRGEQYF
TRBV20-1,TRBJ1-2,CSARDQVNYGYTF
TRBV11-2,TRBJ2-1,CASFTLRGGPYNEQFF
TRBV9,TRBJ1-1,CASSIDAFMNTEAFF
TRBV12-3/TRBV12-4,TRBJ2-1,CASSLGQGLNNEQFF
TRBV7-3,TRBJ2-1,CASSPGMYNEQFF
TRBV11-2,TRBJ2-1,CASSPLFRDNEQFF
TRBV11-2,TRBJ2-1,CASSLRRTREGSYNEQFF
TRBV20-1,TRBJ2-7,CSAREVGLADYEQYF
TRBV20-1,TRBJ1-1,CSAITAVRVTEAFF
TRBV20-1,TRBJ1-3,CSARDGTSLGNTIYF
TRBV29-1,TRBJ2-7,CSVAGDETYEQYF
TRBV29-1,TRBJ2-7,CSVTLAEYEQYF
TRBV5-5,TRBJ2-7,CASSLAFKRESYF
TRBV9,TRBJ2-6,CASKMDRGGSGANVLTF